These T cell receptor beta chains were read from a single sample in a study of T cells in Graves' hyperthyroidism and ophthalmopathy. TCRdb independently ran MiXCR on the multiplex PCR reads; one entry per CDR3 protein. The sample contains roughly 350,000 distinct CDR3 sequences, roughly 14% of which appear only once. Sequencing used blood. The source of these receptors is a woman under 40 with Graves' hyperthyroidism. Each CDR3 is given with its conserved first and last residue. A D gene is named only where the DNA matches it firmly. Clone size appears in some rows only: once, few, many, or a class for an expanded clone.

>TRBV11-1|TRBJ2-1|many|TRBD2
CASSLIGLGPFNEQFF
TGTGCCAGCAGCTTAATAGGACTAGGCCCCTTCAATGAGCAGTTCTTC
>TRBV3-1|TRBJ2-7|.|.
CASSQGNGEQYF
TGTGCCAGCAGCCAGGGGAACGGCGAGCAGTACTTC
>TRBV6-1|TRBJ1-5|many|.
CASRGHVTQHF
TGTGCCAGCAGGGGCCATGTGACCCAGCATTTT
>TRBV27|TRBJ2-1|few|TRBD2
CASSSGLDQFF
TGTGCCAGCAGCTCTGGACTAGATCAGTTCTTC
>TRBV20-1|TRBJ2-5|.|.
CSPIQQTQYF
TGCAGTCCTATTCAGCAGACCCAGTACTTC
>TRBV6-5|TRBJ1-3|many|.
CASSSREAGSGNTIYF
TGTGCCAGCAGTTCTCGAGAGGCAGGATCGGGAAACACCATATATTTT
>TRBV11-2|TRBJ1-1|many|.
CASSLSTVMNTEAFF
TGTGCCAGCAGCTTAAGTACAGTTATGAACACTGAAGCTTTCTTT
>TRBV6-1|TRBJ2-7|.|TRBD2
CASSGGGGYSYEQYF
TGTGCCAGCAGCGGGGGGGGGGGCTATTCCTACGAGCAGTACTTC
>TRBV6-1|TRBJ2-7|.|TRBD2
CASTGGGAPYEQYF
TGTGCCAGCACGGGGGGGGGGGCCCCCTACGAGCAGTACTTC
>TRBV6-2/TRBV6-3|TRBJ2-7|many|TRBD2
CASSDSPPSTGTSIYEQYF
TGTGCCAGCAGTGACTCGCCACCGAGTACCGGGACTAGTATTTACGAGCAGTACTTC
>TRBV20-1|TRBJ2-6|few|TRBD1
CSGQGSGANVLTF
TGCAGTGGACAGGGATCTGGGGCCAACGTCCTGACTTTC
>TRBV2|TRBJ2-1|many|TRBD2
CASSRLAGGNEQFF
TGTGCCAGCTCTCGGCTAGCGGGAGGCAATGAGCAGTTCTTC
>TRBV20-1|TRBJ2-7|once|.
CSAVSGTNYDQYF
TGCAGTGCCGTCAGCGGAACTAACTACGATCAGTACTTC
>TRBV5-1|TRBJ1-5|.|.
CASSLRPDNSNQPQHF
TGCGCCAGCAGCTTGCGCCCAGATAATAGCAATCAGCCCCAGCATTTT
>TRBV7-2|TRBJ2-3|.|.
CASSSSRDTQYF
TGTGCCAGCAGCTCCTCTAGAGATACGCAGTATTTT
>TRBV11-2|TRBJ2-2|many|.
CASSLDGSTGELFF
TGTGCCAGCAGCTTAGATGGCAGCACCGGGGAGCTGTTTTTT
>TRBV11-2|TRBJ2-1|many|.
CASSLPTYNEQFF
TGTGCCAGCAGTCTACCGACGTACAATGAGCAGTTCTTC
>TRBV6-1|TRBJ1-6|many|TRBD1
CASISRDRVYNSPLHF
TGTGCCAGCATATCCAGGGACAGGGTGTATAATTCACCCCTCCACTTT
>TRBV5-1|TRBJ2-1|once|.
CASSLGFGAGNEQFF
TGCGCCAGCAGCTTGGGATTCGGGGCGGGCAATGAGCAGTTCTTC
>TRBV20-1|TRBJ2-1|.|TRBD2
CSAPRGGRGNEQFF
TGCAGTGCTCCACGGGGCGGGAGAGGGAATGAGCAGTTCTTC
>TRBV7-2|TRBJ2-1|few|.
CASSLVFSNNEQFF
TGTGCCAGCAGCTTAGTGTTCAGCAACAATGAGCAGTTCTTC
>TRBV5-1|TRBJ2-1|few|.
CASSLGASGKNEQFF
TGCGCCAGCAGCTTAGGAGCCTCAGGGAAGAATGAGCAGTTCTTC
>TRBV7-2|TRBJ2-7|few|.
CASSYDKAYEQYF
TGTGCCAGCAGCTACGATAAGGCCTACGAGCAGTACTTC
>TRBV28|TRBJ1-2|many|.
CASTSGVRYGYTF
TGTGCCAGCACCTCAGGGGTGAGGTATGGCTACACCTTC
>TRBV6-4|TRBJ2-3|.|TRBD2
CASSSSGRWSTDTQYF
TGTGCCAGCAGTTCTAGCGGGAGGTGGAGCACAGATACGCAGTATTTT
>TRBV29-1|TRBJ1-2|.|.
CSVRDQGGNGYTF
TGCAGCGTTCGTGACCAGGGTGGGAATGGCTACACCTTC
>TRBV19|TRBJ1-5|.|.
CASSISGGARQPQHF
TGTGCCAGTAGTATATCGGGGGGGGCGCGTCAGCCCCAGCATTTT
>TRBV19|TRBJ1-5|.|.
CASSIPGSGPQHF
TGTGCCAGTAGTATTCCGGGGAGTGGGCCCCAGCATTTT
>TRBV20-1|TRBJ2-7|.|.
CSAPIAANYEQYF
TGCAGTGCCCCGATAGCTGCCAACTACGAGCAGTACTTC
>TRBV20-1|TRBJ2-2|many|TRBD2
CSARSSGNTGELFF
TGCAGTGCTAGGTCTAGCGGGAACACCGGGGAGCTGTTTTTT
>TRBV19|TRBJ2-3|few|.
CAAFRAGHISTDTQYF
TGTGCCGCTTTTCGAGCGGGACATATCAGCACAGATACGCAGTATTTT
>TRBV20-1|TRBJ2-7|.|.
CSARDLRTFESYEQYF
TGCAGTGCTAGAGATCTAAGGACTTTTGAGTCCTACGAGCAGTACTTC
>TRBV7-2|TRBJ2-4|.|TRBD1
CASSSPTGTGVLNIQYF
TGTGCCAGCAGCTCGCCCACCGGGACAGGGGTCCTAAACATTCAGTACTTC
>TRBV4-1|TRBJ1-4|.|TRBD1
CASSQDSSGTGNEKLFF
TGCGCCAGCAGCCAAGACAGTTCCGGGACAGGAAATGAAAAACTGTTTTTT
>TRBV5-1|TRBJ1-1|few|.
CASTVQGRNTEAFF
TGCGCCAGCACTGTACAGGGAAGGAACACTGAAGCTTTCTTT
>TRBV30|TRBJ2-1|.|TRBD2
CAWRRRAGGGRSEQFF
TGTGCCTGGAGGCGACGGGCGGGAGGCGGTAGGAGTGAGCAGTTCTTC